The entry below gives a single T cell receptor (beta chain) sequence along with its context. No antigen is known for it. TCRdb re-analysed the RACE reads in MiXCR, keeping a single row per CDR3 protein. In the table there are 240,000 or so distinct CDR3 sequences, about 9% of which are singletons. Time point specified: pre-sensitization, week 0. Treatment: therapeutic diphenylcyclopropenone sensitization with weekly scalp DPC. Sample donors consisted of patients with alopecia, aged 18 to 70 years, who were suitable for DPC. This CDR3 comprises 13 residues. Between the trimmed V and J ends, which lost 0 bases and 4 bases, there was a span of 6 bases. Germline V gives CDR1 MNHEY, CDR2 SMNVEV (reference sequence). This record belongs to a study of human T cells and chemical hapten exposure. Study outcomes and limitations: Having alopecia, the donors may differ immunologically from healthy people.

The chain uses TRBV27 and TRBJ1-1; no clear D. The sample in question was whole blood, obtained in connection with sensitization to the hapten diphenylcyclopropenone (DPC). This receptor was identified in a middle-aged woman with alopecia areata. Some clones in this sample may be carry-over from other donors' samples. The CDR3 sequence is CASSLSGPTEAFF. The CDR3 DNA follows: TGTGCCAGCAGTTTATCAGGACCCACTGAAGCTTTCTTT.